What follows are 15 T cell receptor beta chains derived from one specimen sequenced in a study of blood T cell repertoires in COVID-19. Produced via immunoSEQ multiplex PCR; TCRdb's table is partial and in-frame only. The data contain about 110,000 clones, around three quarters of them singletons. The material sequenced was peripheral blood. These TCRs come from a woman in her fifties or sixties with acute or convalescent COVID-19.

The chain uses TRBV5-1 and TRBJ2-7; 11 positions agree with TRBD1. CDR1 and CDR2 (germline): SGHRS, YFSETQ. With V trimmed by 4 bases and J by 1 base, 4 bases remained unmatched. The CDR3 spans 15 residues. The CDR3 DNA follows: TGCGCCAGCAGCACAGGACAGGGGGCATCCTACGAGCAGTACTTC. As protein: CASSTGQGASYEQYF.

The chain couples TRBV12-3 or TRBV12-4 to TRBJ2-4; 7 bases map to TRBD2. This CDR3 is built from 13 residues. V lost 6 bases and J lost 1; bases outside the gene matches: 0. CDR3 coding DNA: TGTGCCAGCAGCGGGGGGGCCAAAAACATTCAGTACTTC. Its translation is CASSGGAKNIQYF.

The chain employs TRBV5-1 and TRBJ2-3, with 10 bases lining up with TRBD2. The trim removed 5 bases at V and 4 bases at J, leaving 7 bases unmatched. CDR1 is SGHRS, CDR2 YFSETQ, per germline. This CDR3 has 15 amino acids. In DNA form, the CDR3 reads TGCGCCAGCAGTCCAAGCGGGAGGGCCCCAGATACGCAGTATTTT. Translated, it gives CASSPSGRAPDTQYF.

The chain combines TRBV6-5 with TRBJ1-1; D is unresolved. The CDR3 has 15 amino acids. V was trimmed by 2 bases and J by 0 bases, leaving 10 bases between them. The V gene's germline CDR1 is MNHEY and CDR2 SVGAGI. CDR3 loop: CASSYTGSLNTEAFF. In nucleotides, the CDR3 is TGTGCCAGCAGTTACACGGGGTCCCTGAACACTGAAGCTTTCTTT.

This chain joins TRBV5-4 and TRBJ1-2; the D is unclear. Germline CDR1 is SGHNT and CDR2 is YYREEE (reference sequence). The CDR3 is 15 amino acids. Trimming pared 4 bases from V and 0 bases from J, leaving 13 bases between. The CDR3 region is CASSAGVSPNYGYTF. The CDR3 DNA sequence: TGTGCCAGCAGCGCGGGAGTTTCCCCTAACTATGGCTACACCTTC.

V is TRBV30 and J is TRBJ2-1, with a tentative D call TRBD2 (6 bases). The germline V and J ends were trimmed by 0 bases and 9 bases, with 12 bases remaining between them. The germline gives CDR1 GTSNPN, CDR2 SVGIG (reference sequence). This CDR3 has 13 residues. CDR3 region: CAWSVPAGIEQFF. For the CDR3, the DNA is TGTGCCTGGAGTGTACCGGCGGGGATTGAGCAGTTCTTC. Drawing the rest from reference TRBV30 and TRBJ2-1, the complete variable domain is SQTIHQWPATLVQPVGSPLSLECTVEGTSNPNLYWYRQAAGRGLQLLFYSVGIGQISSEVPQNLSASRPQDRQFILSSKKLLLSDSGFYLCAWSVPAGIEQFFGPGTRLTVL.

In its sample, this clone was seen a few times. This chain joins TRBV24-1 and TRBJ2-1; possibly TRBD1 for D (6 bases). V lost 4 bases and J lost 5, with 11 bases in between. Germline-derived CDR1 and CDR2 are KGHDR and SFDVKD. The CDR3 runs 14 residues. CDR3 DNA sequence: TGTGCCACCAGTGACAACAGGGTCCACAATGAGCAGTTCTTC. Protein product: CATSDNRVHNEQFF.

CDR3 loop: CSGGSSYEQYF. The CDR3 nucleotides are TGCAGCGGGGGGTCTTCCTACGAGCAGTACTTC. This rearrangement joins TRBV29-1 to TRBJ2-7, with D possibly being TRBD1 or TRBD2 (5 bases each). Germline values: CDR1 SQVTM, CDR2 ANQGSEA. The CDR3 loop spans 11 amino acids. V lost 7 bases, J lost 1 base, and 8 bases lay in between.

V and J are TRBV27 and TRBJ2-3; the match to TRBD2 covers 8 bases. The CDR3 is 16 residues long. The ends lost 8 bases at V and 4 bases at J; junction bases unmatched: 14. The germline CDR1 and CDR2 sequences are MNHEY and SMNVEV (reference sequence). CDR3: CASRIRGLAAADTQYF. As DNA, the CDR3 is TGTGCCAGCCGTATAAGAGGACTAGCTGCGGCAGATACGCAGTATTTT.

This sequence joins TRBV9 and TRBJ2-1; 7 bases line up with TRBD2. Trimming at V came to 0 bases and at J to 1 base, leaving 4 bases not matched to a gene. CDR3 size: 16 residues. The germline gives CDR1 SGDLS, CDR2 YYNGEE. CDR3 in amino acids: CASSVDPAGSYNEQFF. The CDR3 DNA is TGTGCCAGCAGCGTAGATCCAGCGGGGTCCTACAATGAGCAGTTCTTC.

The rearrangement links TRBV5-1 to TRBJ1-6; D perhaps matches TRBD1 (5 bases). The CDR3 contains 16 residues. Germline lookup yields CDR1 SGHRS and CDR2 YFSETQ. V lost 5 bases, J lost 0 bases, and 12 bases lay in between. The CDR3 DNA reads TGCGCCAGCAGTCAGGGCGGGAGCTCCTATAATTCACCCCTCCACTTT. Translating it yields CASSQGGSSYNSPLHF.

The J gene is TRBJ1-5, the V gene TRBV6-1; the match to TRBD1 covers 8 bases. The CDR3 consists of 18 residues. Germline-derived CDR1 and CDR2 are MNHNS and SASEGT. The V gene end was trimmed by 2 bases and the J gene end by 5 bases; junction bases not matched to a gene: 14. CDR3 coding DNA: TGTGCCAGCAGTGAAATGGGAGACAGGGGTTGGGAATATCAGCCCCAGCATTTT. Translated: CASSEMGDRGWEYQPQHF.

The chain combines TRBV6-6 with TRBJ2-5, with D perhaps TRBD1 (6 bases). The V end lost 4 bases, the J end lost 6 bases, and 15 bases lay between the germline ends. Germline V gene lookup returns CDR1 MNHNY and CDR2 SVGAGI (reference sequence). The CDR3 is made up of 14 amino acids. The CDR3 bases are TGTGCCAGCAGTTCAGGGGCGTTAAGGAAGACCCAGTACTTC. Amino acids: CASSSGALRKTQYF.

The CDR3 coding sequence is TGTGCCAGCAGTTCTGGCGGGGGGGCCCGGGAGGAGACCCAGTACTTC. Translated, it gives CASSSGGGAREETQYF. The chain links TRBV2 to TRBJ2-5, with 9 nucleotides matching TRBD2. J lost 5 bases, V lost 5 bases, and 12 bases had no gene match. Germline CDR1 SNHLY, CDR2 FYNNEI. The CDR3 is 16 residues long.

This rearrangement joins TRBV5-1 to TRBJ2-7, with 10 nucleotides matching TRBD1. Germline-derived CDR1 and CDR2 are SGHRS and YFSETQ. V dropped 6 bases and J dropped 6; count of bases not matched to a gene: 15. The CDR3 runs to 16 residues. The CDR3 here is CASNPGPGQGTFEQYF. The DNA of the CDR3 is TGCGCCAGCAACCCAGGACCGGGACAGGGGACTTTCGAGCAGTACTTC.